This record covers a single T cell receptor beta chain. Its target is not known. At one boundary the junction diverges from the germline segment, which might be a read error. This entry belongs to a study of OX40 agonist ivuxolimab in advanced cancers. Study-wide results and caveats: In general, CD8+ T cells held more expanded clones than CD4+ did, on average.

Produced via immunoSEQ multiplex PCR; TCRdb's table is partial and in-frame only. The profile shows around 140,000 clones, over 75% of them singletons. The CDR3 has 14 amino acids. CDR1 KGHSH and CDR2 LQKENI come from the germline V gene. This clonotype was obtained from an adult with an advanced solid tumor such as melanoma, head and neck, liver or kidney cancer. Source: CD4+ or CD8+ T cells sorted from blood, taken in a trial of the OX40 agonist ivuxolimab. This sequence joins TRBV18 and TRBJ2-2; D may correspond to TRBD1 or TRBD2 (5 bases each). This CDR3 reads CASSPQVGAGELFF. The CDR3 DNA reads TGTGCCAGCTCGCCACAGGTGGGGGCCGGGGAGCTGTTTTTT.